The clone carrying this TCR beta chain was found once. As yet, its antigen is unknown. Germline CDR1 is LNHDA and CDR2 is SQIVND (reference sequence). Trimming removed 5 bases at V and 5 bases at J, with 15 bases between. This CDR3 region has 14 residues. This entry comes from a study of cytomegalovirus exposure and HLA in healthy donors. Findings and caveats of the study: Most sequenced TCRs were rare (though some public TCRs occurred in many donors).

Researchers ran the PCR with 60 Vbeta and 13 Jbeta primers. Generated by immunoSEQ multiplex PCR, the TCRdb table keeps only in-frame clones and is missing some. Here the sample spans some 110,000 clones, roughly 85% being singletons. The chain couples TRBV19 to TRBJ1-2; D gene uncertain. The origin of this receptor is a man aged 30-40 years in good health and CMV-seropositive. Sequenced input: PBMCs. The CDR3 DNA sequence: TGTGCCAGTAGTTTAGTTTCAAGGGAGTATGGCTACACCTTC. Its protein product is CASSLVSREYGYTF.